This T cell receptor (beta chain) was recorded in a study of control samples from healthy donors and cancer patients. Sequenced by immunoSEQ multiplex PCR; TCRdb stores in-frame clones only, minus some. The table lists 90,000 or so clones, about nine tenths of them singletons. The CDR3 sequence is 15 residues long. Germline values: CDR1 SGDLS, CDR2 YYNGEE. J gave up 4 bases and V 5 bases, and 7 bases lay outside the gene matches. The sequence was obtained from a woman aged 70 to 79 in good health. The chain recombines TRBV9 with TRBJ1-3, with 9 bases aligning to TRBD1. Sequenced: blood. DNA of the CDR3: TGTGCCAGCAGTCCTGGACAGGGGCTCGGAAACACCATATATTTT. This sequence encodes CASSPGQGLGNTIYF.